This entry lists 12 T cell receptor beta chains sequenced from one sample in a study of cytomegalovirus exposure and HLA in healthy donors. PCR was performed using 60 Vbeta and 13 Jbeta primers. Some clones are missing from TCRdb's copy, which holds only in-frame ones; the method was immunoSEQ multiplex PCR. The table shows 100,000 or so clones, with 70% to 80% occurring only once. Material for sequencing was PBMCs. These receptors were obtained from a woman in her thirties or forties in good health and CMV-seronegative.

The rearrangement uses TRBV2 and TRBJ1-2, with D perhaps TRBD1 (6 bases). V was cut by 6 bases and J by 4 bases, with 21 bases left in between. The CDR3 is 16 amino acids. Germline V gene lookup returns CDR1 SNHLY and CDR2 FYNNEI. The CDR3 loop reads CASSPTGIPLRYGYTF. In DNA, the CDR3 is TGTGCCAGCAGCCCAACAGGGATTCCCCTTCGCTATGGCTACACCTTC.

This rearrangement joins TRBV5-6 to TRBJ2-7; 7 bases line up with TRBD2. The CDR3 length is 14 residues. The trim removed 4 bases at V and 3 bases at J, leaving 7 bases unmatched. CDR1 is SGHDT, CDR2 YYEEEE, per germline. DNA of the CDR3: TGTGCCAGCAGCCCTGCGGGAGTCCACTACGAGCAGTACTTC. Translation gives CASSPAGVHYEQYF.

This clone was observed once. V is TRBV6-5 and J is TRBJ2-5, with 9 bases identical to TRBD1. TRBJ2-7 explains the end of the DNA better; the J call may be wrong. Germline values: CDR1 MNHEY, CDR2 SVGAGI. The CDR3 is made up of 16 amino acids. The CDR3 sequence: CASSYSFRDRVHEQYF. DNA of the CDR3: TGTGCCAGCAGTTACTCGTTCCGGGACAGGGTTCACGAGCAGTACTTC.

The gene calls are TRBV10-2 and TRBJ1-2; 7 bases line up with TRBD1. V was pared by 6 bases and J by 2 bases, with 6 bases of the junction left unmatched. Germline lookup yields CDR1 WSHSY and CDR2 SAAADI. The CDR3 covers 14 residues. The CDR3 sequence is CASRHRGLNYGYTF. CDR3 coding DNA: TGCGCCAGCAGACACAGGGGTTTAAACTATGGCTACACCTTC.

This clone was seen only a few times. The CDR3 protein is CASAAGNADTQYF. CDR3 DNA sequence: TGTGCCAGCGCAGCGGGTAACGCAGATACGCAGTATTTT. The chain links TRBV19 to TRBJ2-3; D may be TRBD2 (6 bases). Germline V gene data show CDR1 as LNHDA and CDR2 as SQIVND (reference sequence). Deletions cut 9 bases from V and 4 bases from J, with 14 bases between. The CDR3 consists of 13 residues.

This clone was recorded only once. The rearrangement uses TRBV18 and TRBJ1-5, with 9 bases aligning to TRBD1. J gave up 2 bases and V 3 bases, and 2 bases lay outside the gene matches. The germline CDR1 and CDR2 sequences are KGHSH and LQKENI. The CDR3 is 15 residues long. The CDR3 protein is CASSPRTGGNQPQHF. CDR3 coding DNA: TGTGCCAGCTCACCCCGGACAGGGGGCAATCAGCCCCAGCATTTT.

The V gene is TRBV7-9, the J gene TRBJ2-1, with 8 bases identical to TRBD1. Germline V gene lookup returns CDR1 SEHNR and CDR2 FQNEAQ (reference sequence). The CDR3 consists of 16 residues. The V and J ends lost 1 base and 4 bases, in that order; junction bases with no gene match: 6. The CDR3 is CASSLDDRGSYNEQFF. CDR3 bases: TGTGCCAGCAGCTTAGACGACAGGGGAAGTTACAATGAGCAGTTCTTC.

This rearrangement joins TRBV6-1 to TRBJ2-7; the D gene is possibly TRBD2 (5 bases). V lost 6 bases and J lost 0, with 9 bases in between. The CDR3 is 13 amino acids. The V gene's germline CDR1 is MNHNS and CDR2 SASEGT. The CDR3 coding sequence is TGTGCCAGCAGCCGGGCGGGCTCCTACGAGCAGTACTTC. Amino acids: CASSRAGSYEQYF.

Comments on this clone: The junction does not match germline at one end; this may be a read error. The chain employs TRBV7-9 and TRBJ2-1; TRBD2 aligns across 9 bases. Germline loops: CDR1 SEHNR, CDR2 FQNEAQ (reference sequence). The CDR3 covers 17 residues. The CDR3 here is CSSSLPKREVIVDEQFF. The DNA for the CDR3 is TGTTCCAGCAGCTTACCAAAGCGGGAGGTCATAGTCGATGAGCAGTTCTTC.

The chain links TRBV9 to TRBJ1-1; no firm D call. Trimming removed 3 bases at V and 1 base at J, with 4 bases between. The CDR3 is 12 amino acids. Germline CDR1 reads SGDLS; CDR2 reads YYNGEE. The CDR3 reads CASSGRNTEAFF. CDR3 nucleotides: TGTGCCAGCAGCGGGAGGAACACTGAAGCTTTCTTT.

This chain's CDR3 is CASSETVSYEQYF. The CDR3 DNA reads as TGTGCCAGCTCCGAGACAGTCTCCTACGAGCAGTACTTC. The rearrangement uses TRBV18 and TRBJ2-7; D might be TRBD1 (5 bases). Germline CDR1 reads KGHSH; CDR2 reads LQKENI. V gave up 6 bases and J gave up 0 bases, with 9 bases separating them. The CDR3 loop spans 13 amino acids.

This chain uses TRBV9 with TRBJ2-5; weak D call: TRBD1 (6 bases). Germline values: CDR1 SGDLS, CDR2 YYNGEE. Trimming stripped 3 bases from V and 4 bases from J, with 16 bases between. This CDR3 comprises 15 residues. The CDR3 DNA reads TGTGCCAGCAGCGGGGGGCAGTCGGGGAGAGAGACCCAGTACTTC. Its translation: CASSGGQSGRETQYF.